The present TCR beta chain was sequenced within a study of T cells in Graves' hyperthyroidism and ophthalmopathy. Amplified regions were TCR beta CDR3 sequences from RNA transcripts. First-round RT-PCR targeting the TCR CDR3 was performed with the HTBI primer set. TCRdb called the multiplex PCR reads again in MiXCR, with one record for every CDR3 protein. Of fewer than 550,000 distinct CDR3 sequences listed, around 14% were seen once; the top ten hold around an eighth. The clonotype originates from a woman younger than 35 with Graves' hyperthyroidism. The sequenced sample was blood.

In DNA form, the CDR3 reads TGTGCCAGCTCACGTATTACCGGGACAGGGGGCTACGAGCAGTACTTC. Encoded protein: CASSRITGTGGYEQYF. The gene calls are TRBV18 and TRBJ2-7; 11 nucleotides agree with TRBD1. The J segment lost 3 bases and the V segment lost 4 bases, leaving 8 bases of the junction unmatched. Germline V gene lookup returns CDR1 KGHSH and CDR2 LQKENI. This CDR3 is 16 amino acids long.